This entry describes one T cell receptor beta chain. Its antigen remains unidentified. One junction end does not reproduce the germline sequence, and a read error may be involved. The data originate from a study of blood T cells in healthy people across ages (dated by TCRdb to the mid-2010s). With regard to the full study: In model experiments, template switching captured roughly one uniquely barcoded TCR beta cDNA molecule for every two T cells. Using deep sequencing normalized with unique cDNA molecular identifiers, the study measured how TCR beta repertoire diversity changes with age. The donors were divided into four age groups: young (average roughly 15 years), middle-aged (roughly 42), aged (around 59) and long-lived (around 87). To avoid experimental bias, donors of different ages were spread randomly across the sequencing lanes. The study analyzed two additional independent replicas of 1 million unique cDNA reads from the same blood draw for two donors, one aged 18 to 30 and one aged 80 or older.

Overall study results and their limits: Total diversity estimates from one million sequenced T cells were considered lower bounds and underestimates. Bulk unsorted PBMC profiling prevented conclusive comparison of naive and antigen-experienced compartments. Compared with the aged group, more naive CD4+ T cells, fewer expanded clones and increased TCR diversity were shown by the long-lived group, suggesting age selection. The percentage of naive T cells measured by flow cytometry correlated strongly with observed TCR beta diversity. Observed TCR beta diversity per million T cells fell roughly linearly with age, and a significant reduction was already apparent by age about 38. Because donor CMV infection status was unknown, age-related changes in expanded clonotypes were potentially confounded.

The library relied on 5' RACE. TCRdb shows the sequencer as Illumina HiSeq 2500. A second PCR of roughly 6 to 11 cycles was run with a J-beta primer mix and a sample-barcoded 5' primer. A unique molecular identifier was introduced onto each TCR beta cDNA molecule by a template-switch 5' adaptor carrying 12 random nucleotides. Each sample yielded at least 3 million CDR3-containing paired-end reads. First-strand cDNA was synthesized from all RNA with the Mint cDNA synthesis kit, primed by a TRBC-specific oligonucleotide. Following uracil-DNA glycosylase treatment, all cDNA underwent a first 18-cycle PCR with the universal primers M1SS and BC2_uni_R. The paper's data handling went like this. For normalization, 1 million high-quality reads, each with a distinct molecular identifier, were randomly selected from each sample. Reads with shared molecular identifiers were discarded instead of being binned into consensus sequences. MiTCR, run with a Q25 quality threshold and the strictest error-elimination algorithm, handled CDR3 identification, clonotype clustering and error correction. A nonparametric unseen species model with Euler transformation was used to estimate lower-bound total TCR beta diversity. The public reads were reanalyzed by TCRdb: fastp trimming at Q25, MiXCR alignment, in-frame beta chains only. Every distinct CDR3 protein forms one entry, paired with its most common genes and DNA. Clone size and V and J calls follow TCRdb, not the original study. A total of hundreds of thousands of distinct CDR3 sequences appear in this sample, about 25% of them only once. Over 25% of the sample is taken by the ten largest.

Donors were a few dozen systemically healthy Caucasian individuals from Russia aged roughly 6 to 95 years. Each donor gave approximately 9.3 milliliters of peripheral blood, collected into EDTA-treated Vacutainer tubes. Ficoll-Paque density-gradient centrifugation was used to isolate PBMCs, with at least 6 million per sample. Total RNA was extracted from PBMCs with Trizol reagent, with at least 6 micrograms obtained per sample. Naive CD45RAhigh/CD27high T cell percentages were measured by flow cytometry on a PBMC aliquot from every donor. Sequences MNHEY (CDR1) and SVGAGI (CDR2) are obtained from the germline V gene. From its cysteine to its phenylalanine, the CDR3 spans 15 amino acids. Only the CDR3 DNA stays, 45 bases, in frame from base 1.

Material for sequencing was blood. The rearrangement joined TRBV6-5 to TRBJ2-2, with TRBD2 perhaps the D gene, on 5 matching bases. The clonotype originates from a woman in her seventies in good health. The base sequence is TGTGCCAGCAAAGTTGACACGAGGAACACCGGGGAGCCGTTTTTT. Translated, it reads CASKVDTRNTGEPFF.